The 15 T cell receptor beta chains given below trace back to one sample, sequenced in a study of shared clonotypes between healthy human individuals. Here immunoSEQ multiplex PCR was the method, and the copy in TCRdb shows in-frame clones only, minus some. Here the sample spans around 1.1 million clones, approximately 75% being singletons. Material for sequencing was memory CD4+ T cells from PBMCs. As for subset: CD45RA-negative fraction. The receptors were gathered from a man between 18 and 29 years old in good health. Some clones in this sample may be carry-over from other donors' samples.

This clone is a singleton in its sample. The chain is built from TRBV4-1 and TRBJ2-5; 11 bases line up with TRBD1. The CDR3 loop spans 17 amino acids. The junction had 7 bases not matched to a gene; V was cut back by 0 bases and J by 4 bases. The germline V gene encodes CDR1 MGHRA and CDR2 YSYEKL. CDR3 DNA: TGCGCCAGCAGCCAAGATTTTGGACAGGGGGCGCGAGAGACCCAGTACTTC. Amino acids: CASSQDFGQGARETQYF.

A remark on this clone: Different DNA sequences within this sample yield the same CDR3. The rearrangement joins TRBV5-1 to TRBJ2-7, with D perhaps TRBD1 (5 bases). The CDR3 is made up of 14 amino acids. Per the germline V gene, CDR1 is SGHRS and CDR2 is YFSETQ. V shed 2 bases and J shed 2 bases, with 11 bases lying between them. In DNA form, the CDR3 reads TGCGCCAGCAGCTTAGGTCAGGGCGCCTACGAGCAGTACTTC. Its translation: CASSLGQGAYEQYF.

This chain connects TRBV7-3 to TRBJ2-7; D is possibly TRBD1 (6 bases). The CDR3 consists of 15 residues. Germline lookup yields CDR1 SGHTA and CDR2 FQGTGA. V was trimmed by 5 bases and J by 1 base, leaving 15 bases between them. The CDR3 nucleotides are TGTGCCAGCAGCCCACAGGGCGGGCTTTCCTACGAGCAGTACTTC. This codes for CASSPQGGLSYEQYF.

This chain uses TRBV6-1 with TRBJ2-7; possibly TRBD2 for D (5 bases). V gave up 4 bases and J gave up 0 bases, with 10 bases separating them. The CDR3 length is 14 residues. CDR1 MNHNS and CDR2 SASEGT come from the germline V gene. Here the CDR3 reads CASSGTVPSYEQYF. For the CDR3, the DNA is TGTGCCAGCAGTGGGACTGTCCCCTCCTACGAGCAGTACTTC.

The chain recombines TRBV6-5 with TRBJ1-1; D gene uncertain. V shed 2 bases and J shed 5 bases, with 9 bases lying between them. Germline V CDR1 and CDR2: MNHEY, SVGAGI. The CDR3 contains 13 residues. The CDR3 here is CASSYVGHTEAFF. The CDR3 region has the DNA TGTGCCAGCAGTTACGTCGGGCATACTGAAGCTTTCTTT.

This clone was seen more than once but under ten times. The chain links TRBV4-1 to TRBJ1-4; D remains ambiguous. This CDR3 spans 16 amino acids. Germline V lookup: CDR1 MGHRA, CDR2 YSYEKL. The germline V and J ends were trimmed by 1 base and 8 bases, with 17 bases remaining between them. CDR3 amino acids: CASSQAIQPGEEKLFF. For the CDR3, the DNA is TGCGCCAGCAGCCAAGCTATCCAACCCGGTGAGGAAAAACTGTTTTTT.

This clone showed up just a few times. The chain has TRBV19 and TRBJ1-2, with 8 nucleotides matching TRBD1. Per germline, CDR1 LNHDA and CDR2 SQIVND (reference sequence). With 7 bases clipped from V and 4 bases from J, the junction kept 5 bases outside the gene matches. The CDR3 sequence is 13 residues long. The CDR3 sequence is CASTGTGFYGYTF. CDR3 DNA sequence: TGTGCCAGTACCGGGACAGGTTTCTATGGCTACACCTTC.

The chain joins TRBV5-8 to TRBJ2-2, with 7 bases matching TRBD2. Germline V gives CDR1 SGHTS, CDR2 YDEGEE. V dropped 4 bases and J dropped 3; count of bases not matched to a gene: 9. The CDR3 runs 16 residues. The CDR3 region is CASSPLGEGHTGELFF. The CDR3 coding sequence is TGTGCCAGCAGCCCCCTCGGGGAGGGGCACACCGGGGAGCTGTTTTTT.

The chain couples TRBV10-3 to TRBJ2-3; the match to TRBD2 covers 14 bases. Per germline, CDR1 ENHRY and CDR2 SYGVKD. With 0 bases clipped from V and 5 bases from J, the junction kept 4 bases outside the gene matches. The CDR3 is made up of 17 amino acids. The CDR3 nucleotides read TGTGCCATCAGTGAGTCGACTAGCGGGAGGGCAGGAGATACGCAGTATTTT. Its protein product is CAISESTSGRAGDTQYF.

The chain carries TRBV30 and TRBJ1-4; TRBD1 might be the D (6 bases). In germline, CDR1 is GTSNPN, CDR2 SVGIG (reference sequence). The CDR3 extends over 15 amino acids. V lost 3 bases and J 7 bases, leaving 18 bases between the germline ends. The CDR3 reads CAWSHAGAGSEKLFF. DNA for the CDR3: TGTGCCTGGAGCCATGCGGGGGCCGGCAGTGAAAAACTGTTTTTT.

The CDR3 DNA reads TGTGCCAGCAGTTTAATCACTCGACAGGGTCGCGAAGCTTTCTTT. It specifies CASSLITRQGREAFF. The V call is TRBV28, the J call TRBJ1-1, with 7 nucleotides matching TRBD1. The CDR3 spans 15 residues. The V gene end was trimmed by 2 bases and the J gene end by 8 bases; junction bases not matched to a gene: 11. Germline assignment: CDR1 MDHEN and CDR2 SYDVKM. The full variable domain, with the rest looked up from reference TRBV28 and TRBJ1-1, is DVKVTQSSRYLVKRTGEKVFLECVQDMDHENMFWYRQDPGLGLRLIYFSYDVKMKEKGDIPEGYSVSREKKERFSLILESASTNQTSMYLCASSLITRQGREAFFGQGTRLTVV.

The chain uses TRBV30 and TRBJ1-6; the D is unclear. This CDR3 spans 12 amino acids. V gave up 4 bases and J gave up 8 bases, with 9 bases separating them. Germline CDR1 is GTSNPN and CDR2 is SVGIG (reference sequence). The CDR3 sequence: CAWKADYSPLHF. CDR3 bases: TGTGCCTGGAAGGCAGATTATTCACCCCTCCACTTT.

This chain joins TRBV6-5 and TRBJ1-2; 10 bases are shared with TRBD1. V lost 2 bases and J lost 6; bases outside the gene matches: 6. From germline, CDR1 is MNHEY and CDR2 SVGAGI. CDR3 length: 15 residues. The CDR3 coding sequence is TGTGCCAGCAGTTACCCAACCGGGACAGGGGATGGCTACACCTTC. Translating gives CASSYPTGTGDGYTF.

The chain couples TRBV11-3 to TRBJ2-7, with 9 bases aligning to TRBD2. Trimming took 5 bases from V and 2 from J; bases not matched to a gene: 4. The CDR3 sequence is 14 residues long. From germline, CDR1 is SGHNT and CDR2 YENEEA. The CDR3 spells CASSASGTTYEQYF. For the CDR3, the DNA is TGTGCCAGCAGCGCTAGCGGGACTACCTACGAGCAGTACTTC.

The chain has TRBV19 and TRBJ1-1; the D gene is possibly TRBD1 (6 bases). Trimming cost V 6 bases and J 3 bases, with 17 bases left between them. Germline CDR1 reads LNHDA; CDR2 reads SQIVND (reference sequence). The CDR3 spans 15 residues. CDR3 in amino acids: CASSLGGPGDTEAFF. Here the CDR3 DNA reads TGTGCCAGTAGCCTCGGAGGCCCAGGGGACACTGAAGCTTTCTTT.